The clone carrying this T cell receptor beta chain was seen only a few times. No antigen is known for it. Trimming took off 4 bases at V and 0 bases at J, with 7 bases between the two ends. The CDR3 contains 14 residues. The germline gives CDR1 ENHRY, CDR2 SYGVKD. Stated treatment: approximately nine-day PBMC culture with coronavirus spike peptide pools or control peptides (ViraFEST assay). The data belong to a study of vaccination and CD4 T cells after COVID-19. General study findings and limits: Spike mono-reactivity marked 304 of 307 vaccine-specific clones in convalescent patients.

Researchers used the Oncomine TCR Beta short-read assay to sequence DNA from cultured CD4+ T cells. A single record per CDR3 protein comes from TCRdb applying MiXCR to the PCR reads. This sample has some 11,000 distinct CDR3 sequences, with about three fifths found just once. This clonotype was obtained from a human donor who had recovered from COVID-19. The genes are TRBV10-3 and TRBJ1-5; no clear D. Sequenced: CD4+ T cells from blood, cultured in vitro. CDR3: CAISGDYSNQPQHF. Here the CDR3 DNA reads TGTGCCATCAGTGGAGATTATAGCAATCAGCCCCAGCATTTT.